A single T cell receptor beta chain is shown here with its context. The antigen is not known. The data derive from a study of T cell responses to AZD1222 COVID-19 vaccine. Findings and limits, study-wide: With two AZD1222 doses given, Spike-specific TCR breadth and depth both rose. Only a handful of people who got AZD1222 tested seropositive at baseline. Nearly half of spike-specific TCRs reportedly target variant regions that are unmutated in the B.1.351 and B.1.1.7 variants. There were mostly white British donors and more females than males, and clonal diversity was possibly underestimated.

Sequencing used immunoSEQ multiplex PCR; TCRdb keeps in-frame clones, though not all of them. Here the sample spans some 120,000 clones, about 88% being singletons. The CDR3 has 18 residues. V dropped 6 bases and J dropped 5 bases, with 28 bases sitting between them. Looked up from germline, CDR1 is LNHDA and CDR2 is SQIVND (reference sequence). This rearrangement joins TRBV19 to TRBJ1-2; D call uncertain. The sample was peripheral blood, taken on day 0 of AZD1222 vaccination. This receptor was obtained from an adult in good health. The CDR3 DNA reads TGTGCCAGTAGGAGGAAGAGTGGGAGTGTGGGCCCCCATTATGGCTACACCTTC. This sequence encodes CASRRKSGSVGPHYGYTF.